Below are 20 T cell receptor beta chains sequenced from a single sample in a study of cytomegalovirus exposure and HLA in healthy donors. PCR involved 60 Vbeta and 13 Jbeta primers. Sequenced by immunoSEQ multiplex PCR; TCRdb stores in-frame clones only, minus some. Of some 52,000 clones listed, 65% to 80% are singletons. The sample consisted of PBMCs. The receptor set was obtained from a woman in her forties or fifties in good health and CMV-seronegative.

The chain couples TRBV6-1 to TRBJ1-6; D possibly corresponds to TRBD1 (6 bases). This CDR3 contains 14 residues. The germline V gene encodes CDR1 MNHNS and CDR2 SASEGT. Deletions cut 8 bases from V and 8 bases from J, with 16 bases between. The CDR3 nucleotides are TGTGCCAGCGGGGGGGCCGGGGGCGATTCACCCCTCCACTTT. This gives the protein CASGGAGGDSPLHF.

The genes are TRBV5-1 and TRBJ1-3, with D perhaps matching TRBD1 (6 bases). This CDR3 is 15 amino acids long. CDR1 is SGHRS and CDR2 is YFSETQ in the germline V gene. The V and J ends lost 5 bases and 0 bases respectively, with 12 bases between them. The CDR3 sequence is CASRPDSFSGNTIYF. For the CDR3, the DNA is TGCGCCAGCAGGCCGGACAGTTTCTCTGGAAACACCATATATTTT. The full variable domain, with the rest looked up from reference TRBV5-1 and TRBJ1-3, is KAGVTQTPRYLIKTRGQQVTLSCSPISGHRSVSWYQQTPGQGLQFLFEYFSETQRNKGNFPGRFSGRQFSNSRSEMNVSTLELGDSALYLCASRPDSFSGNTIYFGEGSWLTVV.

The table lists this clone with a few counts. The chain has TRBV6-1 and TRBJ2-3, with D tentatively TRBD1 (6 bases). CDR1 MNHNS and CDR2 SASEGT come from the germline V gene. The CDR3 runs 15 residues. The V gene lost 4 bases and the J gene lost 4 bases, with 15 bases spanning the gap. CDR3 DNA: TGTGCCAGCAGTGGGACAGTTATAATATCAGATACGCAGTATTTT. It codes for CASSGTVIISDTQYF.

V usage is TRBV6-1 and J usage is TRBJ2-1, with D tentatively TRBD1 (6 bases). Germline values: CDR1 MNHNS, CDR2 SASEGT. This CDR3 comprises 14 residues. V lost 0 bases and J lost 10, with 13 bases in between. Here the CDR3 DNA reads TGTGCCAGCAGTGAAGCCCGACAGGTCGGGGAGCAGTTCTTC. It specifies CASSEARQVGEQFF.

The V gene is TRBV10-1, the J gene TRBJ2-7, with 9 bases identical to TRBD2. V shed 3 bases and J 4 bases; nucleotides not matched to a gene: 7. From germline, CDR1 is WNHNN and CDR2 SYGVQD (reference sequence). The CDR3 is made up of 15 amino acids. CDR3 sequence: CASSESLAGRYEQYF. The DNA for the CDR3 is TGCGCCAGCAGTGAATCCCTAGCGGGGCGGTACGAGCAGTACTTC.

The V and J genes are TRBV27 and TRBJ1-1; 9 bases line up with TRBD1. V shed 6 bases and J 6 bases; nucleotides not matched to a gene: 5. The CDR3 runs 13 residues. In germline, CDR1 is MNHEY, CDR2 SMNVEV (reference sequence). The CDR3, as DNA: TGTGCCAGCAGCCTACAGGGGGCCGCTGAAGCTTTCTTT. Translated: CASSLQGAAEAFF.

The chain uses TRBV27 and TRBJ1-5; 7 bases are a match to TRBD1. V was clipped by 2 bases and J by 7 bases; unmatched bases: 2. CDR1 and CDR2 (germline): MNHEY, SMNVEV (reference sequence). The CDR3 length is 13 residues. The CDR3 protein is CASSLQGDQPQHF. The DNA of the CDR3 is TGTGCCAGCAGTTTACAGGGGGACCAGCCCCAGCATTTT.

The genes are TRBV30 and TRBJ1-2; D is uncertain. The CDR3 loop spans 10 amino acids. The ends were cut back, 5 bases at V and 5 bases at J, with 6 bases in the middle. The V gene's germline CDR1 is GTSNPN and CDR2 SVGIG (reference sequence). CDR3 nucleotides: TGTGCCTGGGGACTGTATGGCTACACCTTC. As protein: CAWGLYGYTF. The full variable domain, rest sourced from reference TRBV30 and TRBJ1-2, is SQTIHQWPATLVQPVGSPLSLECTVEGTSNPNLYWYRQAAGRGLQLLFYSVGIGQISSEVPQNLSASRPQDRQFILSSKKLLLSDSGFYLCAWGLYGYTFGSGTRLTVV.

V is TRBV4-2 and J is TRBJ2-2; maybe TRBD2 (6 bases). Germline V gene lookup returns CDR1 LGHNA and CDR2 YNFKEQ. Trimming cost V 0 bases and J 6 bases, with 11 bases left between them. The length of the CDR3 is 15 residues. CDR3 nucleotides: TGTGCCAGCAGCCAAGATGAAACTAGCCCCGGGGAGCTGTTTTTT. It encodes CASSQDETSPGELFF.

The chain links TRBV18 to TRBJ2-7; 7 bases are a match to TRBD1. The CDR3 has 13 amino acids. With 6 bases clipped from V and 6 bases from J, the junction kept 8 bases outside the gene matches. Germline lookup yields CDR1 KGHSH and CDR2 LQKENI. The CDR3 here is CASSPDREGEQYF. The CDR3 DNA reads as TGTGCCAGCTCTCCCGACAGGGAAGGCGAGCAGTACTTC.

This clone was picked up one time. The V gene is TRBV19, the J gene TRBJ2-7; 12 bases align to TRBD1. The ends lost 4 bases at V and 4 bases at J; junction bases unmatched: 11. Per germline, CDR1 LNHDA and CDR2 SQIVND (reference sequence). This CDR3 has 17 amino acids. The CDR3 DNA reads as TGTGCCAGTAGTAGATCTCCGGGACAGGGGGCGCCTTACGAGCAGTACTTC. This sequence encodes CASSRSPGQGAPYEQYF.

The chain couples TRBV28 to TRBJ2-3; possibly TRBD1 for D (5 bases). V lost 2 bases and J 1 base, leaving 10 bases between the germline ends. The length of the CDR3 is 15 residues. The germline V gene encodes CDR1 MDHEN and CDR2 SYDVKM. The CDR3, as DNA: TGTGCCAGCAGTTTAGCAGGGTTTCGCACAGATACGCAGTATTTT. Translation: CASSLAGFRTDTQYF. Drawing the rest from reference TRBV28 and TRBJ2-3, the complete variable domain is DVKVTQSSRYLVKRTGEKVFLECVQDMDHENMFWYRQDPGLGLRLIYFSYDVKMKEKGDIPEGYSVSREKKERFSLILESASTNQTSMYLCASSLAGFRTDTQYFGPGTRLTVL.

The chain combines TRBV6-6 with TRBJ1-1; tentative D call: TRBD1 (5 bases). V was clipped by 7 bases and J by 3 bases, with 18 bases between them. The CDR3 is 15 amino acids. The germline gives CDR1 MNHNY, CDR2 SVGAGI (reference sequence). CDR3 sequence: CASTPGIGEYTEAFF. In DNA form, the CDR3 reads TGTGCCAGCACCCCGGGCATAGGGGAATACACTGAAGCTTTCTTT.

The chain couples TRBV7-9 to TRBJ2-1; 8 nucleotides align to TRBD2. Per germline, CDR1 SEHNR and CDR2 FQNEAQ (reference sequence). The CDR3 contains 17 residues. The V gene end was trimmed by 4 bases and the J gene end by 5 bases; junction bases not matched to a gene: 13. The CDR3 region is CASSSPRGREGDNEQFF. Here the CDR3 DNA reads TGTGCCAGCAGCTCTCCCCGGGGACGGGAGGGGGACAATGAGCAGTTCTTC.

V usage is TRBV19 and J usage is TRBJ1-5, with D possibly TRBD1 on 6 matching bases. This CDR3 is 14 amino acids long. Between the trimmed V and J ends, which lost 7 bases and 3 bases, there was a span of 13 bases. Germline V CDR1 and CDR2: LNHDA, SQIVND (reference sequence). CDR3 nucleotides: TGTGCCAGTACTCCCGGGACAACCAATCAGCCCCAGCATTTT. Translating it yields CASTPGTTNQPQHF.

This chain links TRBV7-9 with TRBJ2-7; TRBD2 is a possible D gene (5 bases). Per germline, CDR1 SEHNR and CDR2 FQNEAQ (reference sequence). The CDR3 is 13 residues long. V was pared by 5 bases and J by 6 bases, with 14 bases between. CDR3 DNA: TGTGCCAGCAGCCCCAAGGGAGCGGCCGAGCAGTACTTC. As protein: CASSPKGAAEQYF.

The chain uses TRBV19 and TRBJ1-1; 8 bases agree with TRBD1. The V gene's germline CDR1 is LNHDA and CDR2 SQIVND (reference sequence). J gave up 4 bases and V 7 bases, and 8 bases lay outside the gene matches. This CDR3 has 14 amino acids. In DNA, the CDR3 is TGTGCCAGTAACACAGGGGGGGCGGGCACTGAAGCTTTCTTT. It specifies CASNTGGAGTEAFF.

The V and J genes are TRBV7-9 and TRBJ2-7, with D maybe TRBD2 (7 bases). The CDR3 is 17 residues long. V was trimmed by 5 bases and J by 2 bases, leaving 22 bases between them. Germline assignment: CDR1 SEHNR and CDR2 FQNEAQ (reference sequence). CDR3 coding DNA: TGTGCCAGCAGCCTAGGGGGGGCCAGCGGGGACCCCTACGAGCAGTACTTC. Protein: CASSLGGASGDPYEQYF.

The chain has TRBV27 and TRBJ1-1; 8 positions match TRBD1. V was pared by 6 bases and J by 6 bases, with 6 bases of the junction left unmatched. Germline V gives CDR1 MNHEY, CDR2 SMNVEV (reference sequence). The CDR3 extends over 13 amino acids. The CDR3 DNA reads as TGTGCCAGCAGCAGGACAGGGAAGGCTGAAGCTTTCTTT. Its translation: CASSRTGKAEAFF.

The gene calls are TRBV5-6 and TRBJ1-5; 7 bases are shared with TRBD1. V was pared by 3 bases and J by 10 bases, with 19 bases of the junction left unmatched. Germline CDR1 SGHDT, CDR2 YYEEEE. CDR3 size: 17 residues. The CDR3 coding sequence is TGTGCCAGCAGCTCCGCAACGGGGCAGGGGGGAATTGGACCCCAGCATTTT. Amino acid sequence: CASSSATGQGGIGPQHF.